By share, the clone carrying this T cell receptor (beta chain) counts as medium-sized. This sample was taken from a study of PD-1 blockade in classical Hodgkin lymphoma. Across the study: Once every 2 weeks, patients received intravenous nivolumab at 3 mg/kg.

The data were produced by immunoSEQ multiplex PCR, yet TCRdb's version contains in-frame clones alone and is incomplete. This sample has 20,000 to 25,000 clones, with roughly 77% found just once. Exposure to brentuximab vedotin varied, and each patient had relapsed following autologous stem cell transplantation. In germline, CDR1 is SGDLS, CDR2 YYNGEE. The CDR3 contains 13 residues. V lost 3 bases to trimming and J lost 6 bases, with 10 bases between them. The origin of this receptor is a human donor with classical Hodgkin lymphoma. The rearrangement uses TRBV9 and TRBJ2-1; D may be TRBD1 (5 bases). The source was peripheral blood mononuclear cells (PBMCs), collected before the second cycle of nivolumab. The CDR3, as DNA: TGTGCCAGCAGCGGCGGACAAAGCAATGAGCAGTTCTTC. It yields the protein CASSGGQSNEQFF. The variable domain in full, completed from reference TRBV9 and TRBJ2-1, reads DSGVTQTPKHLITATGQRVTLRCSPRSGDLSVYWYQQSLDQGLQFLIQYYNGEERAKGNILERFSAQQFPDLHSELNLSSLELGDSALYFCASSGGQSNEQFFGPGTRLTVL.